One and the same sample provided the 20 T cell receptor beta chains below, sequenced in a study of T cells in narcolepsy. Sequencing used immunoSEQ multiplex PCR; TCRdb keeps in-frame clones, though not all of them. The sample holds 25,000 to 35,000 clones, more than 70% seen once. Sequencing used CD45RA- memory CD4+ T cells from PBMCs. The source is a human donor with narcolepsy.

This chain uses TRBV2 with TRBJ1-2; the D is unclear. V was trimmed by 3 bases and J by 0 bases, leaving 5 bases between them. The CDR3 totals 13 residues. The germline V gene has CDR1 SNHLY and CDR2 FYNNEI. CDR3 DNA: TGTGCCAGCAGTGATGGCCCTAACTATGGCTACACCTTC. It encodes CASSDGPNYGYTF.

This clone was seen only a few times. V gene TRBV5-1 combines with J gene TRBJ2-1, with 8 positions matching TRBD1. The ends lost 4 bases at V and 6 bases at J; junction bases unmatched: 6. The CDR3 has 14 amino acids. CDR1 and CDR2 from the germline V gene are SGHRS and YFSETQ. The CDR3 is CASSLQGVGNEQFF. In DNA form, the CDR3 reads TGCGCCAGCAGCCTACAGGGGGTTGGCAATGAGCAGTTCTTC.

The chain uses TRBV5-1 and TRBJ1-2, with D unclear. The V and J ends lost 6 bases and 6 bases respectively, with 18 bases between them. The length of the CDR3 is 14 residues. Looked up from germline, CDR1 is SGHRS and CDR2 is YFSETQ. CDR3 in amino acids: CASTPSAGFDGYTF. CDR3 bases: TGCGCCAGCACCCCCTCCGCGGGTTTTGATGGCTACACCTTC.

In its sample, this clone was seen once. The gene calls are TRBV5-4 and TRBJ1-2; tentative D call: TRBD1 (6 bases). The CDR3 spans 14 residues. Germline CDR1 reads SGHNT; CDR2 reads YYREEE (reference sequence). V lost 6 bases, J lost 2 bases, and 14 bases lay in between. Here the CDR3 reads CASTKGGRNYGYTF. The CDR3 coding sequence is TGTGCCAGCACCAAGGGGGGCCGAAACTATGGCTACACCTTC.

The chain combines TRBV5-6 with TRBJ1-1; 8 bases are a match to TRBD1. Germline lookup yields CDR1 SGHDT and CDR2 YYEEEE. The CDR3 has 15 amino acids. V was pared by 5 bases and J by 4 bases, with 10 bases of the junction left unmatched. The CDR3 region is CASSLQGQGRTEAFF. Written as DNA, the CDR3 is TGTGCCAGCAGTCTTCAAGGACAGGGTCGCACTGAAGCTTTCTTT.

This chain links TRBV7-2 with TRBJ2-1, with TRBD2 identical over 8 bases. This CDR3 has 15 amino acids. Trimming removed 5 bases from V and 3 bases from J; junction bases left unmatched: 6. Germline V gene sequence: CDR1 SGHTA, CDR2 FQGNSA. CDR3 region: CASSDSGSLYNEQFF. Written as DNA, the CDR3 is TGTGCCAGCAGCGACAGCGGGAGCCTCTACAATGAGCAGTTCTTC.

There are a few counts of this clone. The chain employs TRBV19 and TRBJ1-4; D is perhaps TRBD1 (6 bases). This CDR3 contains 15 residues. Germline CDR1 is LNHDA and CDR2 is SQIVND (reference sequence). Trimming cost V 1 base and J 8 bases, with 14 bases left between them. The CDR3 DNA reads TGTGCCAGTAGTATAGCGCAGGGGAACGGGGAAAAACTGTTTTTT. This codes for CASSIAQGNGEKLFF.

The chain carries TRBV4-2 and TRBJ2-3; tentative D call: TRBD2 (5 bases). CDR1 is LGHNA, CDR2 YNFKEQ, per germline. Between the trimmed V and J ends, which lost 4 bases and 1 base, there was a span of 18 bases. The CDR3 has 17 amino acids. The chain's CDR3 is CASSLSPASMGTDTQYF. For the CDR3, the DNA is TGTGCCAGCAGCCTCAGCCCCGCTAGCATGGGCACAGATACGCAGTATTTT.

V is TRBV5-1 and J is TRBJ1-1; 7 bases agree with TRBD1. The length of the CDR3 is 13 residues. The germline CDR1 and CDR2 sequences are SGHRS and YFSETQ. With 3 bases clipped from V and 4 bases from J, the junction kept 3 bases outside the gene matches. The CDR3: CASSSQGSTEAFF. The CDR3 DNA reads TGCGCCAGCAGCTCACAGGGGAGCACTGAAGCTTTCTTT.

V and J are TRBV19 and TRBJ2-2, with D uncertain. V lost 6 bases to trimming and J lost 6 bases, with 14 bases between them. Germline V CDR1 and CDR2: LNHDA, SQIVND (reference sequence). This CDR3 is built from 14 residues. CDR3 DNA: TGTGCCAGTAGCCCTGGCATCCAGGCCGGGGAGCTGTTTTTT. This codes for CASSPGIQAGELFF.

V gene TRBV11-1 combines with J gene TRBJ2-7, with D uncertain. The CDR3 contains 12 residues. The germline V gene encodes CDR1 SGHAT and CDR2 FQDESV (reference sequence). V lost 6 bases to trimming and J lost 2 bases, with 8 bases between them. The chain's CDR3 is CASSRLPYEQYF. CDR3 DNA sequence: TGTGCCAGCAGTCGACTCCCCTACGAGCAGTACTTC.

The rearrangement links TRBV29-1 to TRBJ2-3; the D call may be TRBD1 or TRBD2 (6 bases each). The CDR3 is 13 residues long. From germline, CDR1 is SQVTM and CDR2 ANQGSEA. Trimming stripped 7 bases from V and 4 bases from J, with 15 bases between. The CDR3 DNA reads TGCAGCGGGGGGGCGGGTCTGGCAGATACGCAGTATTTT. It specifies CSGGAGLADTQYF.

The V and J genes are TRBV5-6 and TRBJ1-2, with TRBD1 as a possible D gene (5 bases). Trimming shortened V by 5 bases and J by 14 bases, and 16 bases separated the two germline ends. This CDR3 region has 11 residues. Germline V gene sequence: CDR1 SGHDT, CDR2 YYEEEE. The DNA of the CDR3 is TGTGCCAGCAGTTGGGTGGGGCAGGCAACCTTC. This sequence encodes CASSWVGQATF. Complete variable domain (other parts from reference TRBV5-6 and TRBJ1-2): DAGVTQSPTHLIKTRGQQVTLRCSPKSGHDTVSWYQQALGQGPQFIFQYYEEEERQRGNFPDRFSGHQFPNYSSELNVNALLLGDSALYLCASSWVGQATFGSGTRLTVV.

V gene TRBV7-3 combines with J gene TRBJ2-3; the D gene is possibly TRBD1 (5 bases). The CDR3 length is 14 residues. V was cut by 4 bases and J by 6 bases, with 14 bases left in between. From germline, CDR1 is SGHTA and CDR2 FQGTGA. The CDR3 spells CASSSQGPFDTQYF. Written as DNA, the CDR3 is TGTGCCAGCAGCTCCCAGGGTCCGTTCGATACGCAGTATTTT.

This clone was seen a single time. The chain links TRBV1 to TRBJ2-3; TRBD2, the D gene given by the table, was not confirmed from the DNA. TRBV1 is classified as a pseudogene. The length of the CDR3 is 17 residues. The CDR3 is CTSSRGIPGVCTDTQYF. CDR3 in DNA: TGCACCAGCAGTCGCGGAATTCCGGGAGTCTGTACAGATACGCAGTATTTT.

In its sample, this clone was seen once. The chain is built from TRBV11-3 and TRBJ2-5, with D tentatively TRBD2 (5 bases). Germline lookup yields CDR1 SGHNT and CDR2 YENEEA. The CDR3 extends over 16 amino acids. V dropped 1 base and J dropped 2 bases, with 14 bases sitting between them. CDR3 DNA sequence: TGTGCCAGCAGCTTAGGGGTGGGAGCTCAACAAGAGACCCAGTACTTC. Translating it yields CASSLGVGAQQETQYF. Based on the CDR3 plus reference TRBV11-3 and TRBJ2-5, the full variable domain is EAGVVQSPRYKIIEKKQPVAFWCNPISGHNTLYWYLQNLGQGPELLIRYENEEAVDDSQLPKDRFSAERLKGVDSTLKIQPAELGDSAVYLCASSLGVGAQQETQYFGPGTRLLVL.

In its sample, this clone was seen once. The V gene is TRBV7-3, the J gene TRBJ1-2; TRBD1 might be the D (6 bases). Germline V gives CDR1 SGHTA, CDR2 FQGTGA. There are 13 residues in the CDR3. V shed 1 base and J shed 8 bases, with 11 bases lying between them. The CDR3 sequence is CASSLKQGLGYTF. DNA of the CDR3: TGTGCCAGCAGCTTAAAACAGGGTCTGGGCTACACCTTC. The whole variable domain, remainder taken from reference TRBV7-3 and TRBJ1-2, is GAGVSQTPSNKVTEKGKYVELRCDPISGHTALYWYRQSLGQGPEFLIYFQGTGAADDSGLPNDRFFAVRPEGSVSTLKIQRTERGDSAVYLCASSLKQGLGYTFGSGTRLTVV.

This clone was recorded only once. The chain employs TRBV5-5 and TRBJ1-5, with 7 positions matching TRBD1. Germline-derived CDR1 and CDR2 are SGHKS and YYEKEE (reference sequence). V lost 2 bases and J lost 3; bases outside the gene matches: 5. The CDR3 loop spans 15 amino acids. The CDR3 loop is CASSFSDRPNQPQHF. The CDR3 DNA reads TGTGCCAGCAGCTTCTCGGACAGGCCCAATCAGCCCCAGCATTTT.

This chain joins TRBV5-1 and TRBJ2-7, with 10 positions matching TRBD2. Trimming removed 0 bases from V and 6 bases from J; junction bases left unmatched: 6. Germline V gives CDR1 SGHRS, CDR2 YFSETQ. This CDR3 spans 15 amino acids. The chain's CDR3 is CASSLGLAGVREQYF. Written as DNA, the CDR3 is TGCGCCAGCAGCTTGGGGCTAGCGGGAGTTCGCGAGCAGTACTTC.

This clone was seen only once. The chain recombines TRBV30 with TRBJ2-3, with D possibly being TRBD2 (6 bases). Trimming shortened V by 1 base and J by 5 bases, and 16 bases separated the two germline ends. Germline V gives CDR1 GTSNPN, CDR2 SVGIG (reference sequence). The CDR3 is made up of 15 amino acids. As DNA, the CDR3 is TGTGCCTGGAGTGAGGGTAGCGGCCCCGAAGATACGCAGTATTTT. It encodes CAWSEGSGPEDTQYF.